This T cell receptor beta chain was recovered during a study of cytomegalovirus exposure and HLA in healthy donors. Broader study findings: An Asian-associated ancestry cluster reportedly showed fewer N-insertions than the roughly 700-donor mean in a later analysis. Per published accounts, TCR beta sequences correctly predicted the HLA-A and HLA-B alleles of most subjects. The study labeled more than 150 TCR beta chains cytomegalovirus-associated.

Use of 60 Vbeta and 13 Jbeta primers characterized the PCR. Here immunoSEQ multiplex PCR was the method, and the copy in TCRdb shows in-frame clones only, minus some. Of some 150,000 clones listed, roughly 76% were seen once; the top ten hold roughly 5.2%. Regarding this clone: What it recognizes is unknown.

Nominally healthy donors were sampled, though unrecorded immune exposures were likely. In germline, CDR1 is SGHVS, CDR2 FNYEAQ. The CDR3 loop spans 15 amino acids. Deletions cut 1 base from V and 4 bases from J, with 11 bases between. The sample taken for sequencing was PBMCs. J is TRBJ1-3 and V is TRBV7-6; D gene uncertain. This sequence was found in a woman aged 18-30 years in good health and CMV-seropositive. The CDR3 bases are TGTGCCAGCAGCTTAGATGGAGGAGGAGGAAACACCATATATTTT. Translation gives CASSLDGGGGNTIYF.